This TCR beta chain is from a study of blood T cell repertoires in COVID-19. In the original workflow: How many nucleated cells were present was estimated from reference gene primer amplification. The assay was immunoSEQ multiplex PCR, and TCRdb's table has in-frame clones only and misses some. The V and J calls and clone size were taken over from that table, and D and trimming were inferred from the DNA. The sample has a few hundred thousand clones, over 80% seen once; the top ten hold around 10%. Recruitment covered about 25 US areas and drew participants whose ages spanned roughly 18 to 89 years. Grouping used clinical history reported by participants in a survey and questionnaire. After removal of 9 bases from V and 2 bases from J, the junction contained 7 bases not matched to a gene. The CDR3 extends over 14 amino acids. The germline V gene has CDR1 LNHDA and CDR2 SQIVND (reference sequence).

This TCR came from a man in his late teens or twenties with acute COVID-19. The chain links TRBV19 to TRBJ2-3; TRBD1 matches at 8 bases. The sequenced material came from PBMCs or T cells enriched from blood (not recorded which). CDR3 protein: CASRTGHLTDTQYF. CDR3 in DNA: TGTGCCAGCCGGACAGGGCATCTCACAGATACGCAGTATTTT.